This T cell receptor (beta chain) is drawn from a study of blood T cells in healthy people across ages. Combining a sample-barcoded 5' primer with a J-beta primer mix, a second PCR ran for 7 to 11 cycles. TCRdb fed the 5' RACE reads into MiXCR, producing one record per CDR3 protein. The table records 790,000 or so distinct CDR3 sequences, about 61% of them present only once. This clonotype was detected a few times. The source material was blood. The TCR originated in a man between 35 and 55 years old in good health.

For the CDR3, the DNA is TGTGCCAGCAGTTTACAGGCAGGGGAGCAGTTCTTC. This translates into CASSLQAGEQFF. This chain links TRBV28 with TRBJ2-1, with TRBD1 as a possible D gene (5 bases). The V gene lost 2 bases and the J gene lost 10 bases, with 9 bases spanning the gap. The CDR3 loop spans 12 amino acids. Germline V gene data show CDR1 as MDHEN and CDR2 as SYDVKM. Looking up the rest from reference TRBV28 and TRBJ2-1 gives the full variable domain: DVKVTQSSRYLVKRTGEKVFLECVQDMDHENMFWYRQDPGLGLRLIYFSYDVKMKEKGDIPEGYSVSREKKERFSLILESASTNQTSMYLCASSLQAGEQFFGPGTRLTVL.